The 27 T cell receptor beta chains below were found in one sample sequenced in a study of graft-versus-host responses after intestinal transplantation. The repertoire was sequenced with immunoSEQ multiplex PCR; TCRdb's copy has only in-frame clones and lacks some. The data show approximately 11,000 clones, over 90% seen once. The material was PBMCs, obtained around 3.5 months after intestinal transplant. Every receptor here comes from a human patient who received an intestinal transplant, so some T cells may come from the graft donor.

The chain recombines TRBV4-2 with TRBJ2-3; possibly TRBD2 for D (5 bases). This CDR3 has 18 amino acids. Trimming cost V 0 bases and J 2 bases, with 18 bases left between them. Looked up from germline, CDR1 is LGHNA and CDR2 is YNFKEQ. CDR3 residues: CASSQDGEGGAPTDTQYF. DNA of the CDR3: TGTGCCAGCAGCCAAGATGGAGAGGGTGGCGCCCCCACAGATACGCAGTATTTT.

The chain links TRBV7-3 to TRBJ2-7; 7 positions agree with TRBD2. V dropped 5 bases and J dropped 6; count of bases not matched to a gene: 7. The CDR3 is made up of 13 amino acids. CDR1 and CDR2 (germline): SGHTA, FQGTGA. CDR3 sequence: CASSRDYLSEQYF. The CDR3 nucleotides read TGTGCCAGCAGCCGGGACTATCTAAGCGAGCAGTACTTC.

V usage is TRBV7-9 and J usage is TRBJ2-1, with D perhaps matching TRBD2 (5 bases). Between the trimmed V and J ends, which lost 6 bases and 0 bases, there was a span of 15 bases. The CDR3 runs to 16 residues. CDR1 SEHNR and CDR2 FQNEAQ come from the germline V gene (reference sequence). The CDR3 spells CASSPAMGVSYNEQFF. CDR3 sequence (DNA): TGTGCCAGCAGTCCAGCGATGGGAGTCTCCTACAATGAGCAGTTCTTC. Together with reference TRBV7-9 and TRBJ2-1, the CDR3 gives the full variable domain: DTGVSQNPRHKITKRGQNVTFRCDPISEHNRLYWYRQTLGQGPEFLTYFQNEAQLEKSRLLSDRFSAERPKGSFSTLEIQRTEQGDSAMYLCASSPAMGVSYNEQFFGPGTRLTVL.

The V gene is TRBV30, the J gene TRBJ2-1; D might be TRBD1 (6 bases). Trimming took 2 bases from V and 13 from J, leaving 12 bases between them. The CDR3 is 11 amino acids. Per the germline V gene, CDR1 is GTSNPN and CDR2 is SVGIG (reference sequence). CDR3 DNA: TGTGCCTGGAGTCCCGGGACAAGCCAGTTCTTC. It yields the protein CAWSPGTSQFF.

This sequence joins TRBV23-1 and TRBJ2-2, with 7 bases aligning to TRBD2. TRBV23-1 is assigned to the ORF class and has an uncertain function. CDR3 length: 14 amino acids. Losses at the gene ends were 8 bases for V and 8 bases for J; bases not matched to a gene: 11. CDR3 DNA sequence: TGCGCCAGCCTCTCGGGGGGAGTTTCGGGGGAGCTGTTTTTT. Translating gives CASLSGGVSGELFF.

V and J are TRBV27 and TRBJ2-3; D unclear. Germline CDR1 is MNHEY and CDR2 is SMNVEV (reference sequence). The V gene lost 4 bases and the J gene lost 5 bases, with 7 bases spanning the gap. This CDR3 contains 12 residues. The DNA for the CDR3 is TGTGCCAGCAGTTCTGGTAAAGATACGCAGTATTTT. This encodes CASSSGKDTQYF.

This clone came up once. The chain combines TRBV19 with TRBJ1-1; D is unresolved. Germline-derived CDR1 and CDR2 are LNHDA and SQIVND (reference sequence). The CDR3 is 15 residues long. V lost 7 bases and J 4 bases, leaving 19 bases between the germline ends. The CDR3 reads CASNSGLAMGTEAFF. DNA for the CDR3: TGTGCCAGTAACTCCGGACTCGCCATGGGCACTGAAGCTTTCTTT.

The chain joins TRBV2 to TRBJ2-1; D possibly corresponds to TRBD2 (7 bases). Germline V gene sequence: CDR1 SNHLY, CDR2 FYNNEI. Trimming shortened V by 2 bases and J by 1 base, and 12 bases separated the two germline ends. This CDR3 has 16 amino acids. CDR3 sequence (DNA): TGTGCCAGCAGTGAAAGGGGGAGGGTTTCCTACAATGAGCAGTTCTTC. Translating it yields CASSERGRVSYNEQFF.

The chain uses TRBV28 and TRBJ2-2; D possibly matches TRBD1 or TRBD2 (5 bases each). The CDR3 consists of 10 residues. From germline, CDR1 is MDHEN and CDR2 SYDVKM. V was cut by 11 bases and J by 7 bases, with 8 bases left in between. CDR3 bases: TGTGCCGGGGGTAGCGGGGAGCTGTTTTTT. It yields the protein CAGGSGELFF.

V and J are TRBV7-2 and TRBJ2-1, with 7 bases that match TRBD2. V dropped 1 base and J dropped 3; count of bases not matched to a gene: 12. Germline V gene data show CDR1 as SGHTA and CDR2 as FQGNSA. The CDR3 covers 18 residues. The CDR3 region is CASSLVSRLWGGYNEQFF. The CDR3 bases are TGTGCCAGCAGCTTAGTTTCTAGGCTTTGGGGGGGCTACAATGAGCAGTTCTTC.

The chain recombines TRBV7-9 with TRBJ2-5, with D possibly being TRBD1 or TRBD2 (5 bases each). Trimming took off 2 bases at V and 1 base at J, with 23 bases between the two ends. This CDR3 is 19 amino acids long. Germline values: CDR1 SEHNR, CDR2 FQNEAQ (reference sequence). The CDR3 is CASSLFSTRAGFLQETQYF. CDR3 nucleotide sequence: TGTGCCAGCAGCTTATTTTCGACGCGGGCAGGGTTCCTCCAAGAGACCCAGTACTTC.

This chain uses TRBV30 with TRBJ1-2; D is unresolved. Germline values: CDR1 GTSNPN, CDR2 SVGIG (reference sequence). The V end lost 0 bases, the J end lost 2 bases, and 13 bases lay between the germline ends. The CDR3 has 15 residues. DNA for the CDR3: TGTGCCTGGAGTGTACCCGGGGATTGGAACTATGGCTACACCTTC. Translation: CAWSVPGDWNYGYTF.

V is TRBV7-9 and J is TRBJ1-4; D ambiguous. Trimming removed 4 bases at V and 10 bases at J, with 13 bases between. Germline CDR1 reads SEHNR; CDR2 reads FQNEAQ (reference sequence). The CDR3 sequence is 13 residues long. The CDR3, as DNA: TGTGCCAGCAGCTCAGCCATGGGCCTAAAACTGTTTTTT. Translating gives CASSSAMGLKLFF.

This clone is termed hyperexpanded (1% or more). V usage is TRBV5-6 and J usage is TRBJ2-7, with 8 bases identical to TRBD1. Germline values: CDR1 SGHDT, CDR2 YYEEEE. V shed 2 bases and J 0 bases; nucleotides not matched to a gene: 10. The CDR3 sequence is 17 residues long. CDR3 sequence: CASSLGAGGVISYEQYF. The CDR3 DNA reads TGTGCCAGCAGCTTAGGAGCAGGGGGCGTTATCTCCTACGAGCAGTACTTC.

The V and J genes are TRBV6-6 and TRBJ1-4, with D possibly being TRBD1 (5 bases). V gave up 6 bases and J gave up 8 bases, with 10 bases separating them. Germline assignment: CDR1 MNHNY and CDR2 SVGAGI (reference sequence). This CDR3 has 12 residues. The CDR3 nucleotides are TGTGCCAGCAGCTCGGGACCAGAAAAACTGTTTTTT. It encodes CASSSGPEKLFF.

This clone was counted a single time. As DNA, the CDR3 is TGTGCCAGCAGCTTCCCCCCATCCCCAGGGACTAATGAAAAACTGTTTTTT. Residues: CASSFPPSPGTNEKLFF. The chain has TRBV7-9 and TRBJ1-4; TRBD1 is a possible D gene (5 bases). Trimming removed 3 bases at V and 2 bases at J, with 16 bases between. Germline V gene sequence: CDR1 SEHNR, CDR2 FQNEAQ (reference sequence). This CDR3 is 17 amino acids long.

The chain uses TRBV4-2 and TRBJ2-1; the match to TRBD2 covers 10 bases. V lost 3 bases and J lost 5; bases outside the gene matches: 7. CDR3 length equals 16 residues. CDR1 is LGHNA and CDR2 is YNFKEQ in the germline V gene. CDR3 region: CASSHSASGRDNEQFF. Here the CDR3 DNA reads TGTGCCAGCAGCCACTCGGCTAGCGGGAGAGACAATGAGCAGTTCTTC.

V is TRBV25-1 and J is TRBJ2-3; 13 positions match TRBD2. Germline CDR1 and CDR2: MGHDK and SYGVNS. This CDR3 comprises 18 residues. The junction had 7 bases not matched to a gene; V was cut back by 4 bases and J by 0 bases. The DNA for the CDR3 is TGTGCCAGCAGTGGCCGCGGGACTAGCGGGACTAGCACAGATACGCAGTATTTT. Its protein product is CASSGRGTSGTSTDTQYF.

The chain joins TRBV2 to TRBJ1-6, with TRBD1 as a possible D gene (6 bases). This CDR3 has 18 amino acids. With 2 bases removed from V and 4 bases from J, the gap between germline ends came to 18 bases. Germline lookup yields CDR1 SNHLY and CDR2 FYNNEI. The CDR3 sequence: CASSEPGGAGVYNSPLHF. CDR3 in DNA: TGTGCCAGCAGTGAACCGGGGGGCGCAGGGGTATATAATTCACCCCTCCACTTT. The complete variable domain, with remaining parts taken from reference TRBV2 and TRBJ1-6, reads EPEVTQTPSHQVTQMGQEVILRCVPISNHLYFYWYRQILGQKVEFLVSFYNNEISEKSEIFDDQFSVERPDGSNFTLKIRSTKLEDSAMYFCASSEPGGAGVYNSPLHFGNGTRLTVT.

The chain combines TRBV7-4 with TRBJ2-7, with 8 bases identical to TRBD2. V trimming: 3 bases; J trimming: 5 bases; junction bases outside the gene matches: 6. The CDR3 loop spans 14 amino acids. Looked up from germline, CDR1 is SGHVT and CDR2 is SQSDAQ. DNA of the CDR3: TGTGCCAGCAGCTTGAGTAGCGGGAATCACGAGCAGTACTTC. It codes for CASSLSSGNHEQYF. Supplemented by reference TRBV7-4 and TRBJ2-7, the full variable domain reads GAGVSQSPRYKVAKRGRDVALRCDSISGHVTLYWYRQTLGQGSEVLTYSQSDAQRDKSGRPSGRFSAERPERSVSTLKIQRTEQGDSAVYLCASSLSSGNHEQYFGPGTRLTVT.

The J gene is TRBJ2-7, the V gene TRBV5-8; the D is unclear. Deletions cut 0 bases from V and 3 bases from J, with 19 bases between. The germline CDR1 and CDR2 sequences are SGHTS and YDEGEE. The CDR3 loop spans 17 amino acids. The CDR3 sequence: CASSLGSWVVTHYEQYF. In DNA, the CDR3 is TGTGCCAGCAGCTTGGGATCGTGGGTCGTGACCCACTACGAGCAGTACTTC.

This chain joins TRBV14 and TRBJ1-1; weak D call: TRBD1 (5 bases). Germline CDR1 reads SGHDN; CDR2 reads FVKESK. This CDR3 spans 16 amino acids. Trimming left V 0 bases short and J 4 bases short, with 15 bases between. CDR3 nucleotide sequence: TGTGCCAGCAGCCAAGACAGGGTCGGTCGAAGCACTGAAGCTTTCTTT. It yields the protein CASSQDRVGRSTEAFF.

This clone was seen once. The chain uses TRBV27 and TRBJ1-2, with 9 bases that match TRBD1. Germline CDR1 reads MNHEY; CDR2 reads SMNVEV (reference sequence). V shed 0 bases, J shed 4 bases, and the junction held 9 bases outside the gene matches. CDR3 length: 17 amino acids. The CDR3 region is CASSLSITGQGIYGYTF. For the CDR3, the DNA is TGTGCCAGCAGTTTATCGATAACGGGACAGGGAATCTATGGCTACACCTTC.

The chain links TRBV6-6 to TRBJ2-1; 11 bases are shared with TRBD2. Germline trimming cut 2 bases from V and 8 bases from J; bases unmatched to any gene: 8. Germline V gene sequence: CDR1 MNHNY, CDR2 SVGAGI (reference sequence). The CDR3 is 16 amino acids. This CDR3 reads CASSYRTSGSVDEQFF. Here the CDR3 DNA reads TGTGCCAGCAGTTACCGCACTAGCGGGAGTGTTGATGAGCAGTTCTTC.

In its sample, this clone was seen a few times. The chain couples TRBV11-2 to TRBJ2-1; no clear D. Trimming stripped 5 bases from V and 5 bases from J, with 10 bases between. The CDR3 is made up of 13 amino acids. Per germline, CDR1 SGHAT and CDR2 FQNNGV. CDR3 coding DNA: TGTGCCAGCAGCCTGGCGGCGCACAATGAGCAGTTCTTC. It encodes CASSLAAHNEQFF.

This sequence joins TRBV7-8 and TRBJ1-1, with 8 bases that match TRBD1. Trimming cost V 2 bases and J 0 bases; bases outside gene matches: 8. The CDR3 runs to 17 residues. Germline CDR1 reads SGHVS; CDR2 reads FQNEAQ. The CDR3 spells CASSLNFQGAMNTEAFF. The CDR3 DNA reads TGTGCCAGCAGCTTAAACTTTCAGGGGGCTATGAACACTGAAGCTTTCTTT.

The chain combines TRBV6-1 with TRBJ1-5; a weak D match, TRBD1 (5 bases). Trimming took 7 bases from V and 5 from J, leaving 12 bases between them. Germline V gene lookup returns CDR1 MNHNS and CDR2 SASEGT. The CDR3 has 13 amino acids. The CDR3 reads CASNPGPYQPQHF. The CDR3 DNA reads TGTGCCAGCAACCCGGGGCCGTATCAGCCCCAGCATTTT.